At least ten counts were recorded for the clone carrying this T cell receptor beta chain. Its specificity is unknown. TCRdb re-analysed the reads in MiXCR, keeping a single row per CDR3 protein. The table has roughly 130,000 distinct CDR3 sequences, 7% to 10% seen once. The V end was cut by 5 bases, the J end by 7 bases, with 9 bases between. Germline V gene lookup returns CDR1 SGHVS and CDR2 FQNEAQ. CDR3 length: 12 residues. The sample is drawn from a study of T cell repertoires in cytomegalovirus infection. Findings and limits, study-wide: Summed frequency of public TCR beta families distinguished CMV carriers with the relevant HLA.

This chain joins TRBV7-8 and TRBJ1-5, with a possible D match to TRBD1 (5 bases). Sequenced: PBMCs. This receptor was taken from a human donor in good health (CMV status not recorded). Some clones in this sample may be carry-over from other donors' samples. CDR3 bases: TGTGCCAGCAGCCTCAGGGAACAGCCCCAGCATTTT. Residues: CASSLREQPQHF.